The 26 T cell receptor beta chains reported below all come from one sample, sequenced in a study of early T cells in non-severe SARS-CoV-2 infection (dated by TCRdb to the early 2020s). Receptors were amplified or captured by 5' RACE. The reads were generated on a NextSeq 500. Through fastp at Q25 and MiXCR, TCRdb rebuilt clones from the public reads, retaining in-frame beta chains. Entries that share a CDR3 protein sequence are merged under the most common genes and DNA. The sample table contains tens of thousands of distinct CDR3 sequences; only one count was recorded for more than 10% of them. The ten top clones hold about 5% of the sample. The sequencing input was whole blood. These receptors all stem from an adult who was a healthcare worker with PCR-confirmed SARS-CoV-2 infection or an uninfected control (not recorded which).

The sample holds a few counts of this clonotype. The CDR3 loop is CSVDAGTQETQYF. The CDR3 bases are TGCAGCGTTGACGCAGGGACCCAAGAGACCCAGTACTTC. The rearrangement joins TRBV29-1 to TRBJ2-5; either TRBD1 or TRBD2 may fit D (5 bases each). The germline CDR1 and CDR2 sequences are SQVTM and ANQGSEA. The CDR3 has 13 amino acids. V was pared by 3 bases and J by 1 base, with 9 bases between.

This clonotype has only a few counts. The chain has TRBV4-1 and TRBJ1-6; D call uncertain. The ends were cut back, 1 base at V and 5 bases at J, with 12 bases in the middle. The V gene's germline CDR1 is MGHRA and CDR2 YSYEKL. CDR3 length: 16 residues. The CDR3 DNA reads as TGCGCCAGCAGCCAAGGGGCGTGGATGGATAATTCACCCCTCCACTTT. Its translation is CASSQGAWMDNSPLHF.

This clonotype was found a few times. This chain links TRBV10-3 with TRBJ2-1; 7 bases line up with TRBD1. CDR3 length equals 15 residues. J lost 4 bases, V lost 0 bases, and 3 bases had no gene match. Germline loops: CDR1 ENHRY, CDR2 SYGVKD. The CDR3 spells CAISESPGQYNEQFF. Here the CDR3 DNA reads TGTGCCATCAGTGAGTCACCGGGACAGTACAATGAGCAGTTCTTC.

In this sample, this clonotype turned up many times. The chain recombines TRBV19 with TRBJ2-7; TRBD2 might be the D (6 bases). CDR3 size: 16 residues. Trimming took off 5 bases at V and 2 bases at J, with 19 bases between the two ends. Germline V gene sequence: CDR1 LNHDA, CDR2 SQIVND (reference sequence). CDR3 DNA sequence: TGTGCCAGTAGTCCTGGGGGACTCTCCGATGCCTACGAGCAGTACTTC. Translating it yields CASSPGGLSDAYEQYF.

This clonotype came up a few times. This chain joins TRBV19 and TRBJ1-5; 7 nucleotides agree with TRBD1. Germline V gene data show CDR1 as LNHDA and CDR2 as SQIVND (reference sequence). V lost 5 bases to trimming and J lost 3 bases; unmatched junction nucleotides: 7. The CDR3 length is 15 residues. This chain's CDR3 is CASSVGQRLNQPQHF. CDR3 bases: TGTGCCAGTAGTGTGGGACAGAGACTCAATCAGCCCCAGCATTTT. Variable domain in full (rest from reference TRBV19 and TRBJ1-5): DGGITQSPKYLFRKEGQNVTLSCEQNLNHDAMYWYRQDPGQGLRLIYYSQIVNDFQKGDIAEGYSVSREKKESFPLTVTSAQKNPTAFYLCASSVGQRLNQPQHFGDGTRLSIL.

This clonotype was picked up a small number of times. The rearrangement uses TRBV6-1 and TRBJ2-7; TRBD1 is a possible D gene (5 bases). This CDR3 is 12 amino acids long. V lost 2 bases, J lost 4 bases, and 6 bases lay in between. Germline CDR1 is MNHNS and CDR2 is SASEGT. CDR3 sequence (DNA): TGTGCCAGCAGTGAAAGGGGTTACGAGCAGTACTTC. Residues: CASSERGYEQYF.

This clonotype was counted only a few times. The chain couples TRBV14 to TRBJ2-7, with 12 nucleotides matching TRBD2. The length of the CDR3 is 18 residues. The germline gives CDR1 SGHDN, CDR2 FVKESK. Trimming took 0 bases from V and 0 from J; bases not matched to a gene: 6. CDR3 coding DNA: TGTGCCAGCAGCCAAGATCAAGGACTAGCGGGACACTCCTACGAGCAGTACTTC. This sequence encodes CASSQDQGLAGHSYEQYF.

This chain joins TRBV6-1 and TRBJ1-1; weak D call: TRBD1 (5 bases). The CDR3 spans 13 residues. Germline CDR1 MNHNS, CDR2 SASEGT. V lost 6 bases to trimming and J lost 4 bases, with 12 bases between them. The CDR3 sequence: CASSQGSSTEAFF. CDR3 nucleotide sequence: TGTGCCAGCAGCCAGGGTTCTAGCACTGAAGCTTTCTTT.

This clonotype was seen only a few times. The chain uses TRBV12-3 or TRBV12-4 and TRBJ1-1; D is undetermined. The length of the CDR3 is 13 residues. The germline V and J ends were trimmed by 6 bases and 5 bases, with 13 bases remaining between them. The CDR3, as DNA: TGTGCCAGCAGGCTTGGAAGCGGGACTGAAGCTTTCTTT. It is translated as CASRLGSGTEAFF.

This rearrangement joins TRBV14 to TRBJ2-7; no reliable D call. The CDR3 consists of 14 residues. The germline V gene encodes CDR1 SGHDN and CDR2 FVKESK. V gave up 3 bases and J gave up 2 bases, with 11 bases separating them. CDR3: CASSHQDGTYEQYF. CDR3 bases: TGTGCCAGCAGCCACCAGGACGGTACCTACGAGCAGTACTTC.

This chain links TRBV7-9 with TRBJ2-7, with 8 bases identical to TRBD2. Trimming took 5 bases from V and 4 from J; bases not matched to a gene: 4. The CDR3 has 13 amino acids. In germline, CDR1 is SEHNR, CDR2 FQNEAQ (reference sequence). The CDR3 bases are TGTGCCAGCAGCCCGCGGGGGGCTTACGAGCAGTACTTC. It yields the protein CASSPRGAYEQYF.

This clonotype was observed many times. The chain has TRBV30 and TRBJ2-5; 7 positions match TRBD1. CDR1 and CDR2 from the germline V gene are GTSNPN and SVGIG (reference sequence). J gave up 3 bases and V 0 bases, and 7 bases lay outside the gene matches. This CDR3 region has 15 residues. CDR3 DNA: TGTGCCTGGAGTGTAATGACAGGGCGGGAAGAGACCCAGTACTTC. Translation gives CAWSVMTGREETQYF. Using reference TRBV30 and TRBJ2-5 for the parts outside the CDR3, the full variable domain is SQTIHQWPATLVQPVGSPLSLECTVEGTSNPNLYWYRQAAGRGLQLLFYSVGIGQISSEVPQNLSASRPQDRQFILSSKKLLLSDSGFYLCAWSVMTGREETQYFGPGTRLLVL.

Only a few counts were recorded for this clonotype. The V call is TRBV29-1, the J call TRBJ2-7; D possibly uses TRBD1 or TRBD2 (5 bases each). The CDR3 totals 13 residues. Germline-derived CDR1 and CDR2 are SQVTM and ANQGSEA. V lost 7 bases to trimming and J lost 7 bases, with 20 bases between them. CDR3 DNA: TGCAGCGCTATTGGGGGAAATGACCGAGAGCAGTACTTC. It encodes CSAIGGNDREQYF.

At least ten counts were recorded for this clonotype. V usage is TRBV6-5 and J usage is TRBJ1-4, with D unclear. Germline values: CDR1 MNHEY, CDR2 SVGAGI. V lost 4 bases and J 11 bases, leaving 17 bases between the germline ends. CDR3 length: 14 residues. The CDR3 DNA reads as TGTGCCAGCAGTTTCGGTCGGGCAGTCGATAAACTGTTTTTT. Translating gives CASSFGRAVDKLFF.

The rearrangement joins TRBV29-1 to TRBJ2-1; 7 bases are a match to TRBD2. Germline CDR1 SQVTM, CDR2 ANQGSEA. V gave up 7 bases and J gave up 9 bases; unmatched junction bases: 9. This CDR3 spans 12 amino acids. The chain's CDR3 is CSAEAGTGEQFF. The DNA of the CDR3 is TGCAGCGCCGAAGCGGGAACGGGTGAGCAGTTCTTC.

In its sample, this clonotype was seen a few times. The chain combines TRBV5-4 with TRBJ2-3; 11 bases are shared with TRBD2. Per germline, CDR1 SGHNT and CDR2 YYREEE (reference sequence). Unmatched junction bases numbered 6, after V lost 0 bases and J lost 12 bases. The CDR3 has 14 amino acids. CDR3 protein: CASSLVLAGDPQYF. The CDR3 DNA sequence: TGTGCCAGCAGCTTGGTACTAGCGGGAGACCCACAGTATTTT.

V gene TRBV28 combines with J gene TRBJ1-2; D unresolved. The CDR3 spans 14 residues. Germline V CDR1 and CDR2: MDHEN, SYDVKM. Trimming shortened V by 2 bases and J by 0 bases, and 7 bases separated the two germline ends. CDR3 DNA: TGTGCCAGCAGTTTAGATCCTGCTAACTATGGCTACACCTTC. Protein sequence: CASSLDPANYGYTF.

This clonotype was recorded a few times. This chain connects TRBV12-3 or TRBV12-4 to TRBJ2-1; D is uncertain. The germline V and J ends were trimmed by 6 bases and 4 bases, with 13 bases remaining between them. The CDR3 is 14 residues long. The CDR3: CASSLLRRYNEQFF. CDR3 in DNA: TGTGCCAGCAGCCTTCTACGACGGTACAATGAGCAGTTCTTC.

The rearrangement uses TRBV16 and TRBJ2-1; 11 nucleotides line up with TRBD2. The V and J ends lost 7 bases and 4 bases, in that order; junction bases with no gene match: 9. Germline-derived CDR1 and CDR2 are KGHSY and FQNENV. This CDR3 comprises 16 residues. The CDR3 sequence is CASIPTSGTLYNEQFF. The DNA of the CDR3 is TGTGCCAGCATTCCGACTAGCGGGACTCTGTACAATGAGCAGTTCTTC.

The rearrangement links TRBV6-6 to TRBJ2-3, with D possibly being TRBD1 or TRBD2 (5 bases each). CDR3 length: 15 residues. The V end was cut by 6 bases, the J end by 1 base, with 14 bases between. The germline V gene encodes CDR1 MNHNY and CDR2 SVGAGI (reference sequence). The CDR3 DNA reads as TGTGCCAGCAGCTCCGGGGACGATGGCACAGATACGCAGTATTTT. It translates to CASSSGDDGTDTQYF.

This clonotype was picked up many times. The chain has TRBV6-1 and TRBJ2-7, with D perhaps matching TRBD1 (6 bases). Trimming removed 4 bases at V and 2 bases at J, with 12 bases between. CDR3 length equals 14 residues. Germline-derived CDR1 and CDR2 are MNHNS and SASEGT. The CDR3 spells CASSVTGTTYEQYF. The CDR3 DNA follows: TGTGCCAGCAGTGTCACCGGGACAACCTACGAGCAGTACTTC.

In this sample, this clonotype turned up a few times. V usage is TRBV2 and J usage is TRBJ2-3; 10 bases line up with TRBD2. With 3 bases clipped from V and 5 bases from J, the junction kept 8 bases outside the gene matches. The CDR3 has 16 amino acids. CDR1 and CDR2 from the germline V gene are SNHLY and FYNNEI. The CDR3, as DNA: TGTGCCAGCAGTGATGGTGCTAGCGGGGGCGGAGATACGCAGTATTTT. This codes for CASSDGASGGGDTQYF.

This clonotype was counted at least ten times. The chain combines TRBV11-2 with TRBJ2-7; D possibly corresponds to TRBD2 (6 bases). This CDR3 spans 21 amino acids. Trimming removed 1 base at V and 4 bases at J, with 32 bases between. CDR1 SGHAT and CDR2 FQNNGV come from the germline V gene. CDR3 sequence (DNA): TGTGCCAGCAGCTTAGTAGCACACCCCCGGCTAAGCAGCGCTAGCGCGTACGAGCAGTACTTC. Translation gives CASSLVAHPRLSSASAYEQYF.

The V gene is TRBV20-1, the J gene TRBJ2-6; D unclear. The V gene's germline CDR1 is DFQATT and CDR2 SNEGSKA (reference sequence). V was clipped by 7 bases and J by 1 base, with 8 bases between them. The CDR3 sequence is 13 residues long. The CDR3 loop reads CSVTSSGANVLTF. CDR3 nucleotide sequence: TGCAGTGTTACGTCATCTGGGGCCAACGTCCTGACTTTC.

The rearrangement joins TRBV6-5 to TRBJ1-5, with D uncertain. The CDR3 length is 13 residues. With 0 bases removed from V and 5 bases from J, the gap between germline ends came to 5 bases. Germline CDR1 MNHEY, CDR2 SVGAGI. The CDR3 spells CASSYSRHQPQHF. The CDR3 DNA sequence: TGTGCCAGCAGTTACTCGCGGCATCAGCCCCAGCATTTT.

There are a few counts of this clonotype. The rearrangement joins TRBV2 to TRBJ2-4; TRBD1 might be the D (5 bases). V dropped 7 bases and J dropped 2 bases, with 12 bases sitting between them. CDR1 SNHLY and CDR2 FYNNEI come from the germline V gene. The CDR3 consists of 14 residues. CDR3 DNA: TGTGCCAGCACCGAACAGGAAACCAAAAACATTCAGTACTTC. It translates to CASTEQETKNIQYF. The entire variable domain, with the rest obtained from reference TRBV2 and TRBJ2-4, is as follows: EPEVTQTPSHQVTQMGQEVILRCVPISNHLYFYWYRQILGQKVEFLVSFYNNEISEKSEIFDDQFSVERPDGSNFTLKIRSTKLEDSAMYFCASTEQETKNIQYFGAGTRLSVL.